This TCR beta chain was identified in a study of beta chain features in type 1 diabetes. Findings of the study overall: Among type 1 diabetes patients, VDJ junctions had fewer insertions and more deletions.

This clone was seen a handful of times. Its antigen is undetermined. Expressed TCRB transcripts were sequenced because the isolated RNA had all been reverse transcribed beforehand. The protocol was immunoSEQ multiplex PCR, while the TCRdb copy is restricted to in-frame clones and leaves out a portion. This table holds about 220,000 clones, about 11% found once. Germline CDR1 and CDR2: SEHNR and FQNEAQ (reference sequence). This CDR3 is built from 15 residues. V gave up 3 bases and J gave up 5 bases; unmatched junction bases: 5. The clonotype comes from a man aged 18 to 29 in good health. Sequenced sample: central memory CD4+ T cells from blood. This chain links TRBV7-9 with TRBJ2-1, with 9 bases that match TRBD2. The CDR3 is CASSFRLAANNEQFF. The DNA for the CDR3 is TGTGCCAGCAGCTTCAGACTAGCGGCAAACAATGAGCAGTTCTTC.